This TCR beta chain originates from a study of shared clonotypes between healthy human individuals. Across the study: Each donor contributed plates that comprised three CD4 naive, three CD4 memory, two CD8 naive and one CD8 memory.

Only CD45RO-negative cells positively selected for CCR7 counted as naive CD8 cells, so terminally differentiated effector memory CD45RA+ cells were excluded. Free of recent acute infections or vaccinations, the donors were healthy HIV-negative adults. Profiled with immunoSEQ multiplex PCR; TCRdb holds only in-frame clones, not every one. This table has about 820,000 clones, about 92% appearing once. The CDR3 is 16 amino acids. Trimming took 0 bases from V and 4 from J, leaving 16 bases between them. CDR1 MNHNS and CDR2 SASEGT come from the germline V gene. The rearrangement joins TRBV6-1 to TRBJ2-7; D gene uncertain. The receptor was derived from a man aged 30-40 years in good health. Sequencing was done on a sample of naive CD8+ T cells sorted from blood. This CDR3 is CASSEAKSDPVYEQYF. The CDR3 coding sequence is TGTGCCAGCAGTGAAGCAAAATCGGATCCCGTGTACGAGCAGTACTTC.